These 7 T cell receptor beta chains came from one sample sequenced in a study of shared clonotypes between healthy human individuals (dated by TCRdb to about 2020). Libraries were constructed by the immunoSEQ multiplex PCR assay. This immuneACCESS table, as held by TCRdb, lists in-frame sequences with V and J called but not all clones. Of the missing ones, under half trace to an unresolved V gene in checked studies; the others have no known cause. The sample table holds approximately 740,000 clones, of which around two thirds were seen once. The ten largest clones add up to less than 2% of the sample. Sequenced sample: memory CD4+ T cells sorted from blood. What this sample's cell subset or site label stands for: CD45RA-negative fraction. The receptors here all came from a woman under 40 in good health.

Concerning this clone itself: At one end the junction does not follow the germline gene, possibly because of a read error. This rearrangement joins TRBV28 to TRBJ1-5; TRBD1 matches 9 bases. Germline lookup yields CDR1 MDHEN and CDR2 SYDVKM. The CDR3 is made up of 15 amino acids. CDR3: CASSWTGVSNQPQHF. CDR3 DNA: TGTGCCAGTAGTTGGACAGGGGTAAGCAATCAGCCCCAGCATTTT.

The chain joins TRBV7-2 to TRBJ1-4; D might be TRBD1 (6 bases). Between the trimmed V and J ends, which lost 2 bases and 3 bases, there was a span of 10 bases. In germline, CDR1 is SGHTA, CDR2 FQGNSA. The CDR3 loop spans 15 amino acids. CDR3 DNA: TGTGCCAGCAGCTTACGACAGGCTGCTAATGAAAAACTGTTTTTT. This codes for CASSLRQAANEKLFF.

The chain recombines TRBV27 with TRBJ2-5; a possible D gene is TRBD1 (7 bases). V was clipped by 5 bases and J by 1 base, with 14 bases between them. CDR1 and CDR2 (germline): MNHEY, SMNVEV (reference sequence). The CDR3 totals 15 residues. The CDR3 is CASSQTQGGQETQYF. The CDR3, as DNA: TGTGCCAGCAGTCAGACCCAGGGGGGCCAAGAGACCCAGTACTTC.

V usage is TRBV7-2 and J usage is TRBJ2-6, with D perhaps TRBD1 (6 bases). Per germline, CDR1 SGHTA and CDR2 FQGNSA. This CDR3 has 18 amino acids. Trimming left V 5 bases short and J 4 bases short, with 21 bases between. The CDR3 coding sequence is TGTGCCAGCAGCCCTGAAGGCAGAACAGGGCCCGGGGCCAACGTCCTGACTTTC. Its protein is CASSPEGRTGPGANVLTF.

This chain connects TRBV9 to TRBJ2-3, with 8 bases fitting TRBD1. J lost 1 base, V lost 1 base, and 2 bases had no gene match. The CDR3 sequence is 15 residues long. In germline, CDR1 is SGDLS, CDR2 YYNGEE. The CDR3 is CASSVTGGGTDTQYF. The CDR3 nucleotides read TGTGCCAGCAGCGTAACAGGGGGTGGCACAGATACGCAGTATTTT. The full variable domain, with the rest looked up from reference TRBV9 and TRBJ2-3, is DSGVTQTPKHLITATGQRVTLRCSPRSGDLSVYWYQQSLDQGLQFLIQYYNGEERAKGNILERFSAQQFPDLHSELNLSSLELGDSALYFCASSVTGGGTDTQYFGPGTRLTVL.

This clone was seen a handful of times. The genes are TRBV5-5 and TRBJ2-3; D remains ambiguous. This CDR3 has 16 residues. V dropped 0 bases and J dropped 0 bases, with 11 bases sitting between them. From germline, CDR1 is SGHKS and CDR2 YYEKEE (reference sequence). The CDR3 protein is CASSLGLAVSTDTQYF. CDR3 nucleotide sequence: TGTGCCAGCAGCTTGGGTTTAGCTGTTAGCACAGATACGCAGTATTTT.

This chain links TRBV29-1 with TRBJ1-5; maybe TRBD1 (5 bases). Germline V gives CDR1 SQVTM, CDR2 ANQGSEA. V lost 6 bases and J lost 0, with 12 bases in between. CDR3 size: 14 residues. The CDR3 DNA sequence: TGCAGCGTAGCCGTAGGGGATAGCAATCAGCCCCAGCATTTT. This encodes CSVAVGDSNQPQHF.